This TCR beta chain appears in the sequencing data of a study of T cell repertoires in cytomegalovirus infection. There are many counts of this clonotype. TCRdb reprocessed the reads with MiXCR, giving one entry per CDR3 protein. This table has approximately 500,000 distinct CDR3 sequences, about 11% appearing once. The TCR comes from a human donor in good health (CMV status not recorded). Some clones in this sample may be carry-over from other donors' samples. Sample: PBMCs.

CDR3 nucleotide sequence: TGTGCCAGCACCACGATCGGACAGGGCCCTGAAGCTTTCTTT. This encodes CASTTIGQGPEAFF. The chain is built from TRBV28 and TRBJ1-1; 8 bases map to TRBD1. The ends lost 7 bases at V and 6 bases at J; junction bases unmatched: 10. The CDR3 runs to 14 residues. In germline, CDR1 is MDHEN, CDR2 SYDVKM.